This T cell receptor beta chain was recovered during a study of shared clonotypes between healthy human individuals. CDR1 is LNHNV, CDR2 YYDKDF, per germline (reference sequence). CDR3 length: 15 residues. Trimming removed 4 bases from V and 5 bases from J; junction bases left unmatched: 4. It was CD45RO-negative cells, positively selected for CCR7, that made up naive CD8 cells, with terminally differentiated effector memory CD45RA+ cells excluded. Produced via immunoSEQ multiplex PCR; TCRdb's table is partial and in-frame only. The data contain 600,000 or so clones, roughly 98% of them singletons. The receptor was derived from a man aged 30 to 45 in good health. Input material: naive CD8+ T cells sorted from blood. The chain couples TRBV15 to TRBJ2-5; 13 bases map to TRBD2. CDR3 bases: TGTGCCACCAGCACGGGACTAGCGGGGAGGGAGACCCAGTACTTC. Its translation: CATSTGLAGRETQYF.